The 9 T cell receptor beta chains listed next were all sequenced from one sample in a study of T-cell memory formation after mild COVID-19 (dated by TCRdb to 2020 to 2023). Libraries came from 5' RACE. Sequencing relied on an Illumina NovaSeq 6000. TCRdb passed the public sequencing reads through fastp at Q25 and MiXCR, retaining productive beta sequences. Entries that share a CDR3 protein sequence are merged under the most common genes and DNA. This sample is represented by 150,000 to 200,000 distinct CDR3 sequences; 20% to 25% of them were singletons. The top ten clonotypes cover more than 20% of the sample. The sample consisted of PBMCs or a T cell subset sorted from them (not recorded which). These receptors all stem from an adult woman who had mild COVID-19 (a few samples of this study predate the infection). The sample titles of this study are shuffled in the database, so cell type and time point are left out; the donor was told from shared clones.

The V gene is TRBV4-1, the J gene TRBJ2-1; D not resolved. Deletions cut 4 bases from V and 6 bases from J, with 13 bases between. The germline V gene encodes CDR1 MGHRA and CDR2 YSYEKL. The CDR3 covers 14 residues. Here the CDR3 DNA reads TGCGCCAGCAGCCTGATAGACGGTAGCAATGAGCAGTTCTTC. Translation: CASSLIDGSNEQFF.

The rearrangement uses TRBV7-8 and TRBJ2-3, with D possibly matching TRBD1 (6 bases). The CDR3 loop spans 19 amino acids. The V end was cut by 2 bases, the J end by 4 bases, with 25 bases between. Germline CDR1 is SGHVS and CDR2 is FQNEAQ. For the CDR3, the DNA is TGTGCCAGCAGCTTATTAATCTATTTAGGGGGAGTGCCTCCAGATACGCAGTATTTT. Protein sequence: CASSLLIYLGGVPPDTQYF.

This clonotype was seen a few times. This chain joins TRBV12-3 or TRBV12-4 and TRBJ2-1, with D hard to call. Trimming cost V 9 bases and J 0 bases, with 12 bases left between them. There are 14 residues in the CDR3. CDR3: CASCISASYNEQFF. CDR3 nucleotide sequence: TGTGCCAGTTGTATCTCAGCCTCCTACAATGAGCAGTTCTTC.

This clonotype was seen a few times. CDR3 bases: TGTGCCACCAGTGATAAAAACAGGCTCTATGGCTACACCTTC. Its translation is CATSDKNRLYGYTF. The genes are TRBV24-1 and TRBJ1-2; possibly TRBD1 for D (5 bases). CDR1 and CDR2 from the germline V gene are KGHDR and SFDVKD. V was cut by 3 bases and J by 4 bases, with 11 bases left in between. CDR3 length: 14 residues.

The chain is built from TRBV7-3 and TRBJ1-1, with D unclear. This CDR3 region has 13 residues. V was shortened by 6 bases and J by 4 bases, with 12 bases between the two germline ends. Germline V gene data show CDR1 as SGHTA and CDR2 as FQGTGA. The CDR3 protein is CASSPTLGTEAFF. CDR3 nucleotide sequence: TGTGCCAGCAGTCCCACTCTTGGCACTGAAGCTTTCTTT.

This CDR3 is CATSRGSGMELYEQYF. The CDR3 region has the DNA TGTGCCACCAGCAGAGGTAGCGGTATGGAGCTCTACGAGCAGTACTTC. The chain links TRBV15 to TRBJ2-7, with TRBD2 as a possible D gene (6 bases). The CDR3 loop spans 16 amino acids. The germline V gene has CDR1 LNHNV and CDR2 YYDKDF (reference sequence). V lost 1 base to trimming and J lost 3 bases, with 16 bases between them.

The chain couples TRBV4-2 to TRBJ2-7, with D possibly matching TRBD2 (6 bases). The V gene lost 1 base and the J gene lost 6 bases, with 13 bases spanning the gap. Germline CDR1 LGHNA, CDR2 YNFKEQ. The CDR3 consists of 14 residues. CDR3 DNA sequence: TGTGCCAGCAGCCAAGGGAGGGGCTCCCCCGAGCAGTACTTC. Its protein product is CASSQGRGSPEQYF.

This clonotype occurred once. V and J are TRBV27 and TRBJ1-5; possible D gene TRBD1, 6 bases. Trimming removed 5 bases at V and 7 bases at J, with 15 bases between. The CDR3 totals 14 residues. Per the germline V gene, CDR1 is MNHEY and CDR2 is SMNVEV (reference sequence). The CDR3 protein is CASSPQGMGQPQHF. The CDR3 DNA is TGTGCCAGCAGTCCCCAGGGGATGGGCCAGCCCCAGCATTTT.

CDR3 region: CATSRERTPNEQFF. As DNA, the CDR3 is TGTGCCACCAGCAGAGAACGGACACCGAATGAGCAGTTCTTC. The chain employs TRBV15 and TRBJ2-1, with a possible D match to TRBD1 (5 bases). CDR1 is LNHNV, CDR2 YYDKDF, per germline (reference sequence). V lost 0 bases and J lost 7, with 10 bases in between. CDR3 size: 14 residues. The variable domain in full, completed from reference TRBV15 and TRBJ2-1, reads DAMVIQNPRYQVTQFGKPVTLSCSQTLNHNVMYWYQQKSSQAPKLLFHYYDKDFNNEADTPDNFQSRRPNTSFCFLDIRSPGLGDTAMYLCATSRERTPNEQFFGPGTRLTVL.